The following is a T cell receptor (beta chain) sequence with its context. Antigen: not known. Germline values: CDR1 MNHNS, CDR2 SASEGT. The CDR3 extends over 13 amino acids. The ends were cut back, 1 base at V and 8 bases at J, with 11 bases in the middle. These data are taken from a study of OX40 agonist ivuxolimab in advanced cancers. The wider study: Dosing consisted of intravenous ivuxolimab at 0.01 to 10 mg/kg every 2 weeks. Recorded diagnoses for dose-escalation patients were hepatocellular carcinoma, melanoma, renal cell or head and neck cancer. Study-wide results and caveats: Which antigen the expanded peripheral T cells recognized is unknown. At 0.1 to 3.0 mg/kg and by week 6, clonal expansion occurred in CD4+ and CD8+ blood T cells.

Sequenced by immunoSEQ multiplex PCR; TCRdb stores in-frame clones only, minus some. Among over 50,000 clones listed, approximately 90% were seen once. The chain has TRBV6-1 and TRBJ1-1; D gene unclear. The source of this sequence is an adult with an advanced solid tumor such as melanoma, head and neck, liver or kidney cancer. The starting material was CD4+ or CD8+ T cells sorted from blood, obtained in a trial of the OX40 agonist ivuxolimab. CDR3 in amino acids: CASSEVRNGEAFF. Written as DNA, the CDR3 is TGTGCCAGCAGTGAAGTTAGGAACGGAGAAGCTTTCTTT.